These 11 T cell receptor beta chains came from one sample sequenced in a study of blood T cell repertoires in COVID-19 (dated by TCRdb to between 2020 and 2021). The protocol used for the library was the immunoSEQ multiplex PCR assay. TCRdb holds this immuneACCESS table with in-frame rearrangements only. Some clones are missing; in checked studies, unresolved V genes explain under half, and the rest has no known cause. This sample has 250,000 or so clones in its table, and around 90% of those were observed once. Clones ranked in the top ten supply over 2.5% of the sample. The sequencing input was PBMCs or T cells enriched from blood (not recorded which). These receptors were obtained from a woman in her 40s who had been exposed to COVID-19.

The table lists this clone with a few counts. The rearrangement joins TRBV30 to TRBJ2-7; 7 bases agree with TRBD1. From germline, CDR1 is GTSNPN and CDR2 SVGIG (reference sequence). The CDR3 length is 15 residues. V lost 3 bases and J lost 4; bases outside the gene matches: 12. This CDR3 is CAWRDARTGVYEQYF. The CDR3 region has the DNA TGTGCCTGGAGAGACGCACGCACAGGGGTGTACGAGCAGTACTTC. The full variable domain, rest sourced from reference TRBV30 and TRBJ2-7, is SQTIHQWPATLVQPVGSPLSLECTVEGTSNPNLYWYRQAAGRGLQLLFYSVGIGQISSEVPQNLSASRPQDRQFILSSKKLLLSDSGFYLCAWRDARTGVYEQYFGPGTRLTVT.

This chain uses TRBV6-6 with TRBJ2-1, with D tentatively TRBD1 (5 bases). V was clipped by 5 bases and J by 5 bases, with 22 bases between them. The CDR3 has 17 residues. Germline CDR1 and CDR2: MNHNY and SVGAGI (reference sequence). The CDR3 nucleotides are TGTGCCAGCAGTCTAAGGGGTTACCAGGCATCTGACAATGAGCAGTTCTTC. This sequence encodes CASSLRGYQASDNEQFF.

The chain joins TRBV10-2 to TRBJ1-1, with 8 bases fitting TRBD1. V shed 4 bases, J shed 11 bases, and the junction held 9 bases outside the gene matches. The CDR3 spans 13 residues. Per the germline V gene, CDR1 is WSHSY and CDR2 is SAAADI. This CDR3 reads CASSVTGAASAFF. In nucleotides, the CDR3 is TGCGCCAGCAGTGTGACAGGGGCGGCTTCGGCTTTCTTT.

V and J are TRBV5-6 and TRBJ2-6, with no clear D. With 2 bases removed from V and 0 bases from J, the gap between germline ends came to 9 bases. This CDR3 is 16 amino acids long. Germline lookup yields CDR1 SGHDT and CDR2 YYEEEE. The CDR3 here is CASSFDTPSGANVLTF. The CDR3, as DNA: TGTGCCAGCAGCTTTGACACGCCCTCTGGGGCCAACGTCCTGACTTTC.

This clone showed up just once. The chain couples TRBV19 to TRBJ2-1; the match to TRBD2 covers 12 bases. The CDR3 spans 15 residues. The V gene end was trimmed by 5 bases and the J gene end by 4 bases; junction bases not matched to a gene: 3. Germline CDR1 reads LNHDA; CDR2 reads SQIVND (reference sequence). The CDR3 is CASSPSGGVYNEQFF. CDR3 in DNA: TGTGCCAGTAGTCCTAGCGGGGGGGTATACAATGAGCAGTTCTTC. Full variable domain (rest looked up from reference TRBV19 and TRBJ2-1): DGGITQSPKYLFRKEGQNVTLSCEQNLNHDAMYWYRQDPGQGLRLIYYSQIVNDFQKGDIAEGYSVSREKKESFPLTVTSAQKNPTAFYLCASSPSGGVYNEQFFGPGTRLTVL.

The J gene is TRBJ1-4, the V gene TRBV27; D remains unclear. V was trimmed by 6 bases and J by 6 bases, leaving 17 bases between them. The CDR3 consists of 15 residues. Per germline, CDR1 MNHEY and CDR2 SMNVEV (reference sequence). CDR3 sequence (DNA): TGTGCCAGCAGACGACCGGGAATCACGGATGAAAAACTGTTTTTT. As protein: CASRRPGITDEKLFF.

Note on this clone: This same CDR3 is encoded by further DNA sequences in the sample. The rearrangement uses TRBV7-9 and TRBJ1-1, with D unclear. The CDR3 has 14 residues. Looked up from germline, CDR1 is SEHNR and CDR2 is FQNEAQ (reference sequence). V lost 1 base, J lost 1 base, and 7 bases lay in between. The CDR3 coding sequence is TGTGCCAGCAGCTTAGTCGGAGGGAACACTGAAGCTTTCTTT. This sequence encodes CASSLVGGNTEAFF. Drawing the rest from reference TRBV7-9 and TRBJ1-1, the complete variable domain is DTGVSQNPRHKITKRGQNVTFRCDPISEHNRLYWYRQTLGQGPEFLTYFQNEAQLEKSRLLSDRFSAERPKGSFSTLEIQRTEQGDSAMYLCASSLVGGNTEAFFGQGTRLTVV.

V usage is TRBV7-2 and J usage is TRBJ2-1; D is unresolved. CDR1 and CDR2 from the germline V gene are SGHTA and FQGNSA. This CDR3 contains 13 residues. Deletions cut 5 bases from V and 8 bases from J, with 13 bases between. The CDR3 DNA follows: TGTGCCAGCAGCCTTAATCCCGCGGATGAGCAGTTCTTC. Translating gives CASSLNPADEQFF.

Many counts were recorded for this clone. The rearrangement links TRBV6-4 to TRBJ2-3; D is uncertain. V shed 2 bases and J shed 0 bases, with 6 bases lying between them. The V gene's germline CDR1 is MRHNA and CDR2 SNTAGT. This CDR3 has 14 amino acids. The CDR3 DNA is TGTGCCAGCAGTGACGGCGGAAGCACAGATACGCAGTATTTT. Amino acids: CASSDGGSTDTQYF.

In nucleotides, the CDR3 is TGTGCCAGCGGCCAGATGACAACTAATGAAAAACTGTTTTTT. Translation gives CASGQMTTNEKLFF. The gene calls are TRBV25-1 and TRBJ1-4, with D uncertain. The ends were cut back, 8 bases at V and 0 bases at J, with 10 bases in the middle. The CDR3 loop spans 14 amino acids. From germline, CDR1 is MGHDK and CDR2 SYGVNS.

On this clone itself: A junction boundary mismatches the germline segment, possibly from a read error. V is TRBV7-8 and J is TRBJ1-1; 10 nucleotides match TRBD1. From germline, CDR1 is SGHVS and CDR2 FQNEAQ. The length of the CDR3 is 13 residues. The CDR3 region is CAGSPRDRGLPFF. The CDR3 DNA reads TGTGCCGGCAGCCCCAGAGACAGGGGGCTTCCTTTCTTT.